These T cell receptor beta chains were read from a single sample in a study of radiotherapy plus CTLA-4 blockade in lung cancer. This table comes from immunoSEQ multiplex PCR, and its TCRdb copy is limited to in-frame clones, with some not included. The table has 90,000 to 130,000 clones, over 65% seen once; the top ten hold 3% to 4%. The sample consisted of peripheral blood, taken from a patient treated with radiotherapy plus ipilimumab. Source of these receptors: a human donor with non-small cell lung cancer that progressed on radiotherapy plus ipilimumab. Some clones in this sample may be carry-over from other donors' samples. Each CDR3 is given with its conserved first and last residue. A D gene is named only where the DNA matches it firmly. Size tells how often a clone was seen (once, few, many) or the class of an expanded clone, and some rows leave it out.

TRBD1	15	few	TRBV4-3	TRBJ1-4	TGCGCCAGCAGCCAAGATCCGAGACAGGGGTGGGAACTGTTTTTT	CASSQDPRQGWELFF
TRBD2	15	few	TRBV6-4	TRBJ2-3	TGTGCCAGCAGTGACTCAGCGGGGGGGGTAGATACGCAGTATTTT	CASSDSAGGVDTQYF
TRBD2	16	.	TRBV9	TRBJ2-3	TGTGCCAGCACCCTCGACCTGGCGGGGGGGCTACGGACGCAGTATTTT	CASTLDLAGGLRTQYF
TRBD2	16	.	TRBV4-2	TRBJ2-1	TGTGCCAGCAGCCACCGACTAGCGGGGGGGCTGGATGAGCAGTTCTTC	CASSHRLAGGLDEQFF
TRBD1	15	.	TRBV4-1	TRBJ2-3	TGCGCCAGCAGCCAGGGGCACTCGGGACAGCAACGGCAGTATTTT	CASSQGHSGQQRQYF
.	14	.	TRBV2	TRBJ2-5	TGTGCCAGCAGTTTAGGGGGGGCAGGAGAGACCCAGTACTTC	CASSLGGAGETQYF
.	12	.	TRBV16	TRBJ1-1	TGTGCCAGCAGCCAAGAGGACGGTGAAGCTTTCTTT	CASSQEDGEAFF
.	14	.	TRBV4-1	TRBJ1-2	TGCGCCAGCAGCCAAGAGGAGGGATCCTATGGCTACACCTTC	CASSQEEGSYGYTF
.	14	.	TRBV2	TRBJ1-4	TGTGCCTCGACTGCGGGCGTTATAGGTGAAAAACTGTTTTTT	CASTAGVIGEKLFF
.	14	.	TRBV7-9	TRBJ1-1	TGTGCCAGCAGCTTAGGGACCCTGGACACTGAAGCTTTCTTT	CASSLGTLDTEAFF
TRBD1	13	.	TRBV5-1	TRBJ1-2	TGCGCCAGCGCACTGCAGGGGGAAGATGGCTACACCTTC	CASALQGEDGYTF
.	13	few	TRBV7-9	TRBJ1-6	TGTGCCAGCAGCTTAATGGGGACTTCACCCCTCCACTTT	CASSLMGTSPLHF
TRBD1	16	.	TRBV2	TRBJ1-2	TGTGCCAGAGGGGCGGGGACAGGGGGTCCACTCTATGGCTACACCTTC	CARGAGTGGPLYGYTF
TRBD1	16	few	TRBV5-4	TRBJ1-4	TGTGCCAGCAGCTTAGTTGGGGCAGGGGGCGCGGAAAAACTGTTTTTT	CASSLVGAGGAEKLFF
.	15	few	TRBV10-3	TRBJ2-3	TGTGCCATCAGTGAGTCCGCTCCTCCCACAGATACGCAGTATTTT	CAISESAPPTDTQYF
.	12	few	TRBV19	TRBJ2-7	TGTGCCAGCCGGGATTCTCGCTACGAGCAGTACTTC	CASRDSRYEQYF
TRBD2	15	.	TRBV5-1	TRBJ2-3	TGCGCCAGCAGCTTGGCCACTAGCGGCACAGATACGCAGTATTTT	CASSLATSGTDTQYF
TRBD1	15	.	TRBV6-4	TRBJ2-7	TGTGCCAGCAGTGACTATACAGGGGGCAACTACGAGCAGTACTTC	CASSDYTGGNYEQYF
TRBD1	15	.	TRBV11-2	TRBJ2-2	TGTGCCAGCAGCGCCAGACAGGGTCACACCGGGGAGCTGTTTTTT	CASSARQGHTGELFF
TRBD1	15	.	TRBV18	TRBJ1-2	TGTGCCAGCTCACAACAGACAGGGACCCACTATGGCTACACCTTC	CASSQQTGTHYGYTF
.	13	medium-sized	TRBV6-4	TRBJ2-2	TGTGCCAGCAGTGACAGGAACACCGGGGAGCTGTTTTTT	CASSDRNTGELFF
TRBD1	14	.	TRBV7-2	TRBJ1-2	TGTGCCAGCAGCTGGACAGGGCGATCGGATGGCTACACCTTC	CASSWTGRSDGYTF
.	15	.	TRBV6-5	TRBJ1-1	TGTGCCAGCAGTTACATGGTCAGCGTCGGGACTGAAGCTTTCTTT	CASSYMVSVGTEAFF
.	15	many	TRBV2	TRBJ1-4	TGTGCCAGCAGTAGGGCGGGCGCGGGAAGAGAAAAACTGTTTTTT	CASSRAGAGREKLFF
.	15	.	TRBV19	TRBJ1-2	TGTGCCAGTAGTACCGTGGACAGTACTAACTATGGCTACACCTTC	CASSTVDSTNYGYTF
.	14	.	TRBV5-1	TRBJ2-3	TGCGCCAGCAGCTTGGAGGGGTACACAGATACGCAGTATTTT	CASSLEGYTDTQYF
TRBD2	14	.	TRBV5-6	TRBJ2-5	TGTGCCAGCAGTCTCTTAGCGGGGGTAGAGACCCAGTACTTC	CASSLLAGVETQYF
.	15	.	TRBV10-3	TRBJ1-5	TGTGCCATCAGTGAGCGGCAGGGGCTAAATCAGCCCCAGCATTTT	CAISERQGLNQPQHF
.	12	.	TRBV12-5	TRBJ2-1	TGTGCTAGTGGTTTCTATCGTTCCGAGCAGTTCTTC	CASGFYRSEQFF
.	13	.	TRBV11-3	TRBJ1-1	TGTGCCAGCAGCTTTTCTAGTTACGCTGAAGCTTTCTTT	CASSFSSYAEAFF
.	15	.	TRBV5-6	TRBJ1-1	TGTGCCAGCAGCCCGGTCTATCAGGGAGGCACTGAAGCTTTCTTT	CASSPVYQGGTEAFF
TRBD1	15	.	TRBV6-5	TRBJ2-7	TGTGCCAGCAGTGCACAGGGGAATAATTGGTACGAGCAGTACTTC	CASSAQGNNWYEQYF
.	15	.	TRBV28	TRBJ1-2	TGTGCCAGCAGTTTCAACCGGGGGCAGTACTATGGCTACACCTTC	CASSFNRGQYYGYTF
.	14	.	TRBV5-6	TRBJ2-3	TGTGCCAGCAGCTTCTTAGGGGCCATAACAACGCAGTATTTT	CASSFLGAITTQYF
TRBD1	16	once	TRBV9	TRBJ1-1	TGTGCCAGCAGCGTAGCTCCTGACAGGGTAGGCACTGAAGCTTTCTTT	CASSVAPDRVGTEAFF
.	14	.	TRBV19	TRBJ2-7	TGTGCCAGTAGTATTGACAACCGCTACTACGAGCAGTACTTC	CASSIDNRYYEQYF
.	13	.	TRBV5-1	TRBJ1-4	TGCGCCAGCAGGGTACGGACTAATGAAAAACTGTTTTTT	CASRVRTNEKLFF
.	18	.	TRBV15	TRBJ2-6	TGTGCCACCAGCAGAGATCAGAGGTGGGGATCTGGGGCCAACGTCCTGACTTTC	CATSRDQRWGSGANVLTF
TRBD2	17	.	TRBV19	TRBJ2-2	TGTGCCAGTAGTATAAGGCTAGCGGGGGGATACACCGGGGAGCTGTTTTTT	CASSIRLAGGYTGELFF
.	17	.	TRBV19	TRBJ1-5	TGTGCCAGTAATTCGAACGGCGGGGGCGGGAGCAATCAGCCCCAGCATTTT	CASNSNGGGGSNQPQHF
.	17	.	TRBV7-9	TRBJ1-2	TGTGCCAGCAGCTTATTAGGGGGACGAAGGACAGTCTATGGCTACACCTTC	CASSLLGGRRTVYGYTF
.	12	.	TRBV5-4	TRBJ1-5	TGTGCCAGCAGCTCCGACGGCAGATCCCAGCATTTT	CASSSDGRSQHF
.	15	.	TRBV5-1	TRBJ2-5	TGCGCCAGCAGCTTGGGTGTGGGGGGAGGAGAGACCCAGTACTTC	CASSLGVGGGETQYF
TRBD2	18	.	TRBV27	TRBJ2-3	TGTGCCAGCAGTTTAGGGGTAGCGGGGGGCCTGGGTTTAGATACGCAGTATTTT	CASSLGVAGGLGLDTQYF
.	12	.	TRBV6-5	TRBJ1-2	TGTGCCAGCTCGACTTTGGGGGTTGGCTACACCTTC	CASSTLGVGYTF
TRBD2	16	few	TRBV5-1	TRBJ2-2	TGCGCCAGCAGCTTGCCCAGCGGGGGGTCGTTCGGGGAGCTGTTTTTT	CASSLPSGGSFGELFF
.	11	.	TRBV20-1	TRBJ1-1	TGCAGTGCTAGCCACCCCGATGAAGCTTTCTTT	CSASHPDEAFF
.	15	.	TRBV5-4	TRBJ2-1	TGTGCCAGCAGCTGGGTCCGAGGAGGTCAGGATGAGCAGTTCTTC	CASSWVRGGQDEQFF
.	16	.	TRBV7-2	TRBJ1-3	TGTGCCAGCAGCTTAGTTGTGACAGAACGAAGAAACACCATATATTTT	CASSLVVTERRNTIYF
.	15	.	TRBV9	TRBJ2-7	TGTGCCAGCAGCGCCAGACCACAGGTCTCCTACGAGCAGTACTTC	CASSARPQVSYEQYF